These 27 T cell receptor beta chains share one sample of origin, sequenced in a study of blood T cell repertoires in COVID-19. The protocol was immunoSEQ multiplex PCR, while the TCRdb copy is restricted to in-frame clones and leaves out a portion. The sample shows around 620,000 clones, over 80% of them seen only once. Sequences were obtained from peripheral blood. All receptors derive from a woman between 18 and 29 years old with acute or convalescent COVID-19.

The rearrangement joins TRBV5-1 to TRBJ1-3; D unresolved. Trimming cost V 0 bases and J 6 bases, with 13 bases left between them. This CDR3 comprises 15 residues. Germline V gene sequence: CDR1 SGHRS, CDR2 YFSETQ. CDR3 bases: TGCGCCAGCAGCTTGGGTGGAGAGGGTATAAACACCATATATTTT. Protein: CASSLGGEGINTIYF.

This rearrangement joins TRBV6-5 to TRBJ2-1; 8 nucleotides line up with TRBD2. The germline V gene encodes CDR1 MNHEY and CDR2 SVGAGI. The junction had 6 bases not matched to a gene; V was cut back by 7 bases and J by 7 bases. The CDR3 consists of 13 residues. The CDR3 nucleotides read TGTGCCAGCATCCAGCCGGGGGGGAATGAGCAGTTCTTC. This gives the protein CASIQPGGNEQFF.

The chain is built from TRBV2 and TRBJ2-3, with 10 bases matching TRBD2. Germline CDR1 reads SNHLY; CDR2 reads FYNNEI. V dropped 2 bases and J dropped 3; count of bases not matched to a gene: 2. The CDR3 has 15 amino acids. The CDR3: CASSELAGVTDTQYF. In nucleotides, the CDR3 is TGTGCCAGCAGTGAACTAGCGGGGGTTACAGATACGCAGTATTTT.

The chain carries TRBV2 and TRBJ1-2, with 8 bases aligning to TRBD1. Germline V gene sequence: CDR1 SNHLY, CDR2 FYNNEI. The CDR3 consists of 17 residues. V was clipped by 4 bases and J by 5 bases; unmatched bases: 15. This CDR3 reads CASSALPGQAPLYGYTF. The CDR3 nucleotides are TGTGCCAGCAGTGCTCTGCCGGGACAGGCTCCCCTTTATGGCTACACCTTC.

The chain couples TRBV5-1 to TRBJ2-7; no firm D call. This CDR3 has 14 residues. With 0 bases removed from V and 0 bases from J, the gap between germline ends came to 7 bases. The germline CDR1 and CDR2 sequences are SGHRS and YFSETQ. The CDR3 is CASSLVPLSYEQYF. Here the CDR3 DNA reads TGCGCCAGCAGCTTGGTTCCACTCTCCTACGAGCAGTACTTC.

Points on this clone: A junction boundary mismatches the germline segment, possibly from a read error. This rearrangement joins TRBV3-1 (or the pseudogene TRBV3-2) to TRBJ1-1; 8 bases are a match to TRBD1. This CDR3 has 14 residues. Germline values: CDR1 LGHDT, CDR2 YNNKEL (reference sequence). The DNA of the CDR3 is TGTGCCAGCATCCAAACAACAGGGGGAACTGAAGCTTTCTTT. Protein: CASIQTTGGTEAFF.

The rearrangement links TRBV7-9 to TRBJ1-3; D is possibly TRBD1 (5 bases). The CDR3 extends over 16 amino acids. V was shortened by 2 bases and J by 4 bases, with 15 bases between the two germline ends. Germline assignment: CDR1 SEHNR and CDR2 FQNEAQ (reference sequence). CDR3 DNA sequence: TGTGCCAGCAGCTTATTGGGGGGGAGGCCCGGAAACACCATATATTTT. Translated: CASSLLGGRPGNTIYF.

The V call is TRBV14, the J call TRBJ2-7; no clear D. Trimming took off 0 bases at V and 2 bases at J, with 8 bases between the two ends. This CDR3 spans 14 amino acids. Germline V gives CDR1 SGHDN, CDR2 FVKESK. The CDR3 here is CASSQDLRTYEQYF. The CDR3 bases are TGTGCCAGCAGCCAAGACTTGCGGACCTACGAGCAGTACTTC.

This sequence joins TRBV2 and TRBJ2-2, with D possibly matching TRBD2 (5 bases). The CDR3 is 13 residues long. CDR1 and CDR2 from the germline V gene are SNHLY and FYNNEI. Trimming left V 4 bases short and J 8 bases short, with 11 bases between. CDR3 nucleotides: TGTGCCAGCAGTGTTGCGGGTTGGGGGGAGCTGTTTTTT. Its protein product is CASSVAGWGELFF.

Written as DNA, the CDR3 is TGTGCCAGCAGCCCCCGTCCCGAGATCGAACCCCTCCACTTT. Translating gives CASSPRPEIEPLHF. The gene calls are TRBV6-2 or TRBV6-3 and TRBJ1-6; D remains ambiguous. The CDR3 sequence is 14 residues long. The germline V gene encodes CDR1 MNHEY and CDR2 SVGEGT. V lost 6 bases and J 12 bases, leaving 18 bases between the germline ends.

CDR3: CASSDGPLNTGELFF. The CDR3 DNA is TGTGCCAGCAGTGACGGGCCCCTGAACACCGGGGAGCTGTTTTTT. The chain carries TRBV6-4 and TRBJ2-2; D not resolved. V gave up 2 bases and J gave up 1 base, with 8 bases separating them. This CDR3 comprises 15 residues. The germline gives CDR1 MRHNA, CDR2 SNTAGT.

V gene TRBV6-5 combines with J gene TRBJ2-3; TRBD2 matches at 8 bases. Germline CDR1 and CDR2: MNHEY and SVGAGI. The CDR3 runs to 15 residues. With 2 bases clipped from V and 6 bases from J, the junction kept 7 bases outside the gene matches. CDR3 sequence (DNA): TGTGCCAGCAGTTACCACGGGGGGGCCTCCGATACGCAGTATTTT. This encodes CASSYHGGASDTQYF.

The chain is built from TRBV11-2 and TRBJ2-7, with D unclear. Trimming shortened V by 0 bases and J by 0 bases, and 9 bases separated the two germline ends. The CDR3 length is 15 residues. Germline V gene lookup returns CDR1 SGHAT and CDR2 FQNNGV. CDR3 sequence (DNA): TGTGCCAGCAGCTTAGACTACAGTACCTCCTACGAGCAGTACTTC. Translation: CASSLDYSTSYEQYF.

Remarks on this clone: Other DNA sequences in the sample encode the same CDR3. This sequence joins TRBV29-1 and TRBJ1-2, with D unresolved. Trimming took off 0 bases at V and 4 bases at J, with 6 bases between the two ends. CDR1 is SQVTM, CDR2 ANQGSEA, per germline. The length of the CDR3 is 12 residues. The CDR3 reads CSVEEGVYGYTF. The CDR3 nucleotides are TGCAGCGTTGAAGAGGGAGTCTATGGCTACACCTTC.

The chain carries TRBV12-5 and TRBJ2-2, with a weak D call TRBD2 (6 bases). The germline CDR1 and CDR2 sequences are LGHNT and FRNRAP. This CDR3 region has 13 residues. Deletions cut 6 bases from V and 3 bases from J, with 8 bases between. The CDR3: CASGRGYTGELFF. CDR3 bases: TGTGCTAGTGGACGGGGGTACACCGGGGAGCTGTTTTTT.

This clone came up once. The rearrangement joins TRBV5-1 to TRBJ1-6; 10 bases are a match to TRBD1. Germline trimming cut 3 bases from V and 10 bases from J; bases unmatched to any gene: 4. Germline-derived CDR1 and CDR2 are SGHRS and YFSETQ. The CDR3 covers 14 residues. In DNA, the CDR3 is TGCGCCAGCAGCTCCGGGACAGGGGACTCACCCCTCCACTTT. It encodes CASSSGTGDSPLHF.

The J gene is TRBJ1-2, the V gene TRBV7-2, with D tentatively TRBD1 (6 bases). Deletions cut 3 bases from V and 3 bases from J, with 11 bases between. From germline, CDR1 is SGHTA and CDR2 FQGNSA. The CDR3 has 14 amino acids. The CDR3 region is CASSFSNRDYGYTF. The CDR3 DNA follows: TGTGCCAGCAGCTTTAGTAACAGGGACTATGGCTACACCTTC.

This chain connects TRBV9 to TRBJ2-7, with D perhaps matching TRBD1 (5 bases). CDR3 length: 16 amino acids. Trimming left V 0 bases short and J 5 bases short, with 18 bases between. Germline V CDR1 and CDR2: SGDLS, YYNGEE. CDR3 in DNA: TGTGCCAGCAGCGTAGCAGAGACAGTCCCCAGGAACGAGCAGTACTTC. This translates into CASSVAETVPRNEQYF. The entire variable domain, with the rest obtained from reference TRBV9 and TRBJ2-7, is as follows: DSGVTQTPKHLITATGQRVTLRCSPRSGDLSVYWYQQSLDQGLQFLIQYYNGEERAKGNILERFSAQQFPDLHSELNLSSLELGDSALYFCASSVAETVPRNEQYFGPGTRLTVT.

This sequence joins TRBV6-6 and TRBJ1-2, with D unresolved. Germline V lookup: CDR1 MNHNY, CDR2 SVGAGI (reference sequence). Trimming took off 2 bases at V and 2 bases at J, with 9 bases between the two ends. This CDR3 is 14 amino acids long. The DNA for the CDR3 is TGTGCCAGCAGTTACGAGGGCCTCAACTATGGCTACACCTTC. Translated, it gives CASSYEGLNYGYTF.

The CDR3 protein is CASSEPGTSAEQYF. The CDR3, as DNA: TGTGCCAGCAGTGAGCCCGGGACTAGCGCCGAGCAGTACTTC. The J gene is TRBJ2-7, the V gene TRBV6-1; 10 bases match TRBD2. Unmatched junction bases numbered 5, after V lost 3 bases and J lost 6 bases. Germline-derived CDR1 and CDR2 are MNHNS and SASEGT. This CDR3 spans 14 amino acids.

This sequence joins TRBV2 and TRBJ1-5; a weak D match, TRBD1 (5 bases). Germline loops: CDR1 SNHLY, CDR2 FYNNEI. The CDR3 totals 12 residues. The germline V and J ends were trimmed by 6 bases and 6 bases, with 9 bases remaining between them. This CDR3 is CASRGEGQPQHF. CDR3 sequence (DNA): TGTGCCAGCAGAGGGGAGGGTCAGCCCCAGCATTTT.

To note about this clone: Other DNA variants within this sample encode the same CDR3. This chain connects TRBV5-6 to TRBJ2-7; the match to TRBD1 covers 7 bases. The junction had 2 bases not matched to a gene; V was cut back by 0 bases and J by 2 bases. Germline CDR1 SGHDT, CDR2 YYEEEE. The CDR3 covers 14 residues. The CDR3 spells CASSLGQGAYEQYF. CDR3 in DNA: TGTGCCAGCAGCTTGGGACAGGGCGCCTACGAGCAGTACTTC.

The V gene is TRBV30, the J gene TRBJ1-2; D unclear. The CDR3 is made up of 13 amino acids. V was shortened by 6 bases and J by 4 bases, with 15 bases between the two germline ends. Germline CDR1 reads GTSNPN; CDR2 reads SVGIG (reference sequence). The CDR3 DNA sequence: TGTGCCTGTACACTAGGTCCCACCTATGGCTACACCTTC. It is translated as CACTLGPTYGYTF.

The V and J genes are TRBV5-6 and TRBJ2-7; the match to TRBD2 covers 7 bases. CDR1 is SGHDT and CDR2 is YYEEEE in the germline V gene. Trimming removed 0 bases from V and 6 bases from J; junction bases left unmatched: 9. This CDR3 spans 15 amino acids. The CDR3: CASSLAISGQVEQYF. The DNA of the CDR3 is TGTGCCAGCAGCTTGGCTATTAGCGGGCAGGTCGAGCAGTACTTC.

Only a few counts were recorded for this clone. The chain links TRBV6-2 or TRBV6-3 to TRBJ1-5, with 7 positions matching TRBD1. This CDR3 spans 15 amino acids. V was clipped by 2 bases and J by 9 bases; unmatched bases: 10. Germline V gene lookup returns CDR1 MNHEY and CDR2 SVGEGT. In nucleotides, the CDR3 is TGTGCCAGCAGTTACCAGGGGACAGATTCTTCGCCCCAGCATTTT. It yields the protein CASSYQGTDSSPQHF.

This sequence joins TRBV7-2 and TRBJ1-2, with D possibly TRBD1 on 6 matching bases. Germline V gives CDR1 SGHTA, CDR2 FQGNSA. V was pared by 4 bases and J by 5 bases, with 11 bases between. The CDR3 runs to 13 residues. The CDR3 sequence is CASSSSQGYGYTF. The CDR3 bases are TGTGCCAGCAGCTCCTCCCAGGGGTATGGCTACACCTTC.

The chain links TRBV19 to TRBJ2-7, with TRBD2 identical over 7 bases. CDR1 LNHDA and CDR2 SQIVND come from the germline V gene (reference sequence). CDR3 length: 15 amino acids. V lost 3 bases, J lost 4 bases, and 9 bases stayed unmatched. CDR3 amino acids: CASSIGQRGVYEQYF. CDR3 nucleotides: TGTGCCAGTAGTATCGGCCAGCGGGGAGTATACGAGCAGTACTTC.